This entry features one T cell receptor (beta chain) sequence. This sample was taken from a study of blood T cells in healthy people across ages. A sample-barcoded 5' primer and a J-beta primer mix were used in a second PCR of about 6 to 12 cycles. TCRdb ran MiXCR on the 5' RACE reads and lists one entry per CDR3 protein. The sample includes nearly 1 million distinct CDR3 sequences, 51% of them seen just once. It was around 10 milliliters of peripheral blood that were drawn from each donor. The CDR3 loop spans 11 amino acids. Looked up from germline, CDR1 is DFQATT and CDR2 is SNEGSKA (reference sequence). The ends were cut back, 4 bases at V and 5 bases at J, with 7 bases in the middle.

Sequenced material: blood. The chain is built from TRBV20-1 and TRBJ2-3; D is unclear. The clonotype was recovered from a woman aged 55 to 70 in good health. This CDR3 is CSATILDTQYF. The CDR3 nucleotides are TGCAGTGCTACGATCCTAGATACGCAGTATTTT.